This T cell receptor beta chain was sequenced in a study of T cell repertoires in cytomegalovirus infection. This CDR3 is 14 amino acids long. Germline V gives CDR1 MNHEY, CDR2 SMNVEV (reference sequence). V was clipped by 7 bases and J by 4 bases, with 14 bases between them. TCRdb reprocessed the reads via MiXCR and lists one record per CDR3 protein. The sample records approximately 70,000 distinct CDR3 sequences, about 4.2% being singletons. There are many counts of this clonotype. The origin of this receptor is a human donor in good health (CMV status not recorded). Some clones in this sample may be carry-over from other donors' samples. The sequenced sample consisted of PBMCs. The chain uses TRBV27 and TRBJ2-1; no clear D gene. The CDR3 sequence: CASTRLGSYNEQFF. Written as DNA, the CDR3 is TGTGCCAGCACCAGGCTAGGCAGTTACAATGAGCAGTTCTTC.